This T cell receptor beta chain was recorded in a study of blood T cell repertoires in COVID-19. CDR1 is MNHNS and CDR2 is SASEGT in the germline V gene. The CDR3 extends over 15 amino acids. Trimming cost V 2 bases and J 7 bases; bases outside gene matches: 8. Using immunoSEQ multiplex PCR, the repertoire was profiled, and TCRdb retains in-frame clones only, with some absent. The profile shows roughly 400,000 clones, around 91% of them singletons. In assigning cohorts, the study relied on participant-reported clinical history. This TCR derives from a man aged 18 to 29 who had recovered from COVID-19. The sequencing input was PBMCs or T cells enriched from blood (not recorded which). V is TRBV6-1 and J is TRBJ1-2, with TRBD1 identical over 9 bases. In DNA form, the CDR3 reads TGTGCCAGCAGTGAATTATTACAGGGGGCTTCTGGCTACACCTTC. Protein sequence: CASSELLQGASGYTF.